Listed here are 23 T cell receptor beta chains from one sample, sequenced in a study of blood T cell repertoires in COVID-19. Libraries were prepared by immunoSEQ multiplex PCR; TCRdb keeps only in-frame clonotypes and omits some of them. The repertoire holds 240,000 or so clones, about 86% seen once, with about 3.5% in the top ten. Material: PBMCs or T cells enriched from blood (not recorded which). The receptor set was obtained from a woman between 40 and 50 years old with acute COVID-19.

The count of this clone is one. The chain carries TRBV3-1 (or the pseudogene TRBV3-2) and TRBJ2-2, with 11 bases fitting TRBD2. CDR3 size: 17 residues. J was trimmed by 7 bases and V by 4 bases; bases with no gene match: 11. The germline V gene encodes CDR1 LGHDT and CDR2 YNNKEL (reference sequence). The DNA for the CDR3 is TGTGCCAGCAGCCCTAGGGGACTAGCGGCAGGCGGCGGGGAGCTGTTTTTT. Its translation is CASSPRGLAAGGGELFF.

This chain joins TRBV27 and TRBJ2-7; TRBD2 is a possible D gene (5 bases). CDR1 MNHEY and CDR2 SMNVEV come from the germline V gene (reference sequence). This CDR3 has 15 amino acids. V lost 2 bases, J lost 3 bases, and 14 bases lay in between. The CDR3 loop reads CASSLNEGTIYEQYF. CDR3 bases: TGTGCCAGCAGTTTAAATGAGGGCACCATCTACGAGCAGTACTTC.

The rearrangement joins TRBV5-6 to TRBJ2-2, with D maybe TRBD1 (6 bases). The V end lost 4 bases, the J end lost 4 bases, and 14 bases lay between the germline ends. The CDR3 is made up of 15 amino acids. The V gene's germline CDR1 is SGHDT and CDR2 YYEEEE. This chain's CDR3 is CASSLTGPGTGELFF. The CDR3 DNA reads TGTGCCAGCAGCCTCACAGGGCCGGGCACCGGGGAGCTGTTTTTT.

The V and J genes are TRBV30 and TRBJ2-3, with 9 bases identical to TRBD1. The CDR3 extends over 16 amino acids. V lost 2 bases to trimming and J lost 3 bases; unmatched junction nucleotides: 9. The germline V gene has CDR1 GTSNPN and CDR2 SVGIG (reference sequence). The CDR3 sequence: CAWSMTGGPLTDTQYF. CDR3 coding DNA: TGTGCCTGGAGTATGACAGGGGGACCTTTGACAGATACGCAGTATTTT.

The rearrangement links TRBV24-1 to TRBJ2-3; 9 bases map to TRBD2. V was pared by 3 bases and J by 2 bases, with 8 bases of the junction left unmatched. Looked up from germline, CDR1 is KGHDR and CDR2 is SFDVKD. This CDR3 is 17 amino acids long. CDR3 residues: CATSDLNSGGSTDTQYF. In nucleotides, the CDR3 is TGTGCCACCAGTGATCTTAATAGCGGGGGCTCCACAGATACGCAGTATTTT.

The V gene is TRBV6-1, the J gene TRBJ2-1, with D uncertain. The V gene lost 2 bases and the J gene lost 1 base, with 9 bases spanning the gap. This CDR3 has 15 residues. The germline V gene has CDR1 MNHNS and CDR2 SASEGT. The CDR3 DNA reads TGTGCCAGCAGTGAATTACACAGTTCCTACAATGAGCAGTTCTTC. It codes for CASSELHSSYNEQFF.

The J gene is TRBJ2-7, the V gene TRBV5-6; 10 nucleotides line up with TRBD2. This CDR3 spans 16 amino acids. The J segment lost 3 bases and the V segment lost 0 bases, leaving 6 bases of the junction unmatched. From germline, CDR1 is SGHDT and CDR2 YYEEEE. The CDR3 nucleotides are TGTGCCAGCAGCTTGGGCCCTAGCGGGAGTATCTACGAGCAGTACTTC. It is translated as CASSLGPSGSIYEQYF.

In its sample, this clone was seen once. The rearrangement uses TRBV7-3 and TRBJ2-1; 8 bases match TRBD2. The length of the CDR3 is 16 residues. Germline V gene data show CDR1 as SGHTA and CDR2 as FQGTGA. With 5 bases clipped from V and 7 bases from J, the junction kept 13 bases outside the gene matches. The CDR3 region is CASSLHSSGMGNEQFF. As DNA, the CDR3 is TGTGCCAGCAGCCTACATAGTAGCGGGATGGGGAATGAGCAGTTCTTC.

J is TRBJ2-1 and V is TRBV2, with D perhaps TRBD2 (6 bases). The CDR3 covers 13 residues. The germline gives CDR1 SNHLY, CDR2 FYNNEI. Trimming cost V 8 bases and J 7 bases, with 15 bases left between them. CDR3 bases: TGTGCCAGCTGCGACACTAGCATGAATGAGCAGTTCTTC. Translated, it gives CASCDTSMNEQFF.

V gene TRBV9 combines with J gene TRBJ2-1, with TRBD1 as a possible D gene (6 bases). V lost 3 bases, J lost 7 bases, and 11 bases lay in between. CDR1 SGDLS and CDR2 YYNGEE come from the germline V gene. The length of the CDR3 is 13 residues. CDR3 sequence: CASSENQGNEQFF. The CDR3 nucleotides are TGTGCCAGCAGCGAAAATCAGGGGAATGAGCAGTTCTTC.

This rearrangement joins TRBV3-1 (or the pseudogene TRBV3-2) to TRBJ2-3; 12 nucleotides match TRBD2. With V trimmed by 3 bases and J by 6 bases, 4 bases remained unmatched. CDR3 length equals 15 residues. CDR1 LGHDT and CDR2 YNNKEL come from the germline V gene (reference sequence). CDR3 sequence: CASSHGLAGNDTQYF. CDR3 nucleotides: TGTGCCAGCAGCCACGGACTAGCGGGAAATGATACGCAGTATTTT.

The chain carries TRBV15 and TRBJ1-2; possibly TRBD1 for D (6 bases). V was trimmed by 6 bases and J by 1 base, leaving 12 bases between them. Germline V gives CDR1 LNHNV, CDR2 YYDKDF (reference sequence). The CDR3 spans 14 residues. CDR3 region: CATSPDRVNYGYTF. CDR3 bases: TGTGCCACCAGTCCGGACAGAGTTAACTATGGCTACACCTTC.

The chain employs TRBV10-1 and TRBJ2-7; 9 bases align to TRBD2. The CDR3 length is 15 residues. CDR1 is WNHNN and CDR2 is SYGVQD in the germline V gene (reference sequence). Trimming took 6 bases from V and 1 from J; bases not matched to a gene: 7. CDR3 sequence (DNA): TGCGCCAGCAGCCAAACAAGCGGGAGGTCCTACGAGCAGTACTTC. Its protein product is CASSQTSGRSYEQYF.

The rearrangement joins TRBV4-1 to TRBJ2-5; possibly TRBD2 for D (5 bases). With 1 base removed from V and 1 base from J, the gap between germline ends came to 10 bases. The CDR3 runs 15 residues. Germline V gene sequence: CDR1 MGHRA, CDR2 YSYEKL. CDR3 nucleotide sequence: TGCGCCAGCAGCCAAGGTTGGCGGGTCCAAGAGACCCAGTACTTC. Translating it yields CASSQGWRVQETQYF.

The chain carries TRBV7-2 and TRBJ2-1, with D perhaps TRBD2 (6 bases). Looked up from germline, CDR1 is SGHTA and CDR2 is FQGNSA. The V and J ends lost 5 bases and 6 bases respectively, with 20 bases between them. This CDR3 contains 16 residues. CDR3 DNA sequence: TGTGCCAGCAGCCAATCCGGGACGGAGGGGTTCAATGAGCAGTTCTTC. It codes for CASSQSGTEGFNEQFF.

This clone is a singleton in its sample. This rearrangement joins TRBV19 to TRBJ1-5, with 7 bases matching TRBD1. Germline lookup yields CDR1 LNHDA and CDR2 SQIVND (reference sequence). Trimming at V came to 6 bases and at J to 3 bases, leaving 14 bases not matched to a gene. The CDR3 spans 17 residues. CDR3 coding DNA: TGTGCCAGTAGCCGACAGGGAAGGAGTGAGAACAATCAGCCCCAGCATTTT. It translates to CASSRQGRSENNQPQHF.

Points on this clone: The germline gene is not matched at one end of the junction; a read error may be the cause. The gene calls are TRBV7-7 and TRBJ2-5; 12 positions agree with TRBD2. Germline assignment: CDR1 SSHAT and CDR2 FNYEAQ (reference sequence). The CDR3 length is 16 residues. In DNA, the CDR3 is TGTGCTAGCAGCTTGACTAGCGGGAGTTTCCCAGAGACCCAGTACTTC. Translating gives CASSLTSGSFPETQYF.

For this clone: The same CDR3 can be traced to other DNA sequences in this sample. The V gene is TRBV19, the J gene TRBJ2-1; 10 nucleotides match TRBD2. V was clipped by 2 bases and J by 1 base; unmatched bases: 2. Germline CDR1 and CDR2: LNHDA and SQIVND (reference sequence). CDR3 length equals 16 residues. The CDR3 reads CASSIRTSGSYNEQFF. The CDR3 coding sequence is TGTGCCAGTAGTATAAGGACTAGCGGATCCTACAATGAGCAGTTCTTC. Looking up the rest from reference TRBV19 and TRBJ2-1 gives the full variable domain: DGGITQSPKYLFRKEGQNVTLSCEQNLNHDAMYWYRQDPGQGLRLIYYSQIVNDFQKGDIAEGYSVSREKKESFPLTVTSAQKNPTAFYLCASSIRTSGSYNEQFFGPGTRLTVL.

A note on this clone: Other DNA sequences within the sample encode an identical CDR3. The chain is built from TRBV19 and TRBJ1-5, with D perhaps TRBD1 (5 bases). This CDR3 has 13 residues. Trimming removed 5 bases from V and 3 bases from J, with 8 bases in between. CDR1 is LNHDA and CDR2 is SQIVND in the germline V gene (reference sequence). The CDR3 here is CASSPGYNQPQHF. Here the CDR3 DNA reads TGTGCCAGTAGTCCAGGGTACAATCAGCCCCAGCATTTT.

The CDR3 here is CASSLAAGNTEAFF. CDR3 nucleotides: TGTGCCAGCAGCTTGGCCGCAGGGAACACTGAAGCTTTCTTT. V usage is TRBV5-5 and J usage is TRBJ1-1; D remains ambiguous. CDR3 length: 14 residues. CDR1 SGHKS and CDR2 YYEKEE come from the germline V gene (reference sequence). V was cut by 0 bases and J by 1 base, with 7 bases left in between.

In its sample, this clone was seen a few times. The CDR3 coding sequence is TGTGCCAGCAGCGTAGAAGCGGGTTGGACGGAGCAGTTCTTC. It yields the protein CASSVEAGWTEQFF. The chain carries TRBV9 and TRBJ2-1, with D possibly matching TRBD2 (6 bases). V gave up 0 bases and J gave up 10 bases, with 14 bases separating them. This CDR3 is 14 amino acids long. From germline, CDR1 is SGDLS and CDR2 YYNGEE.

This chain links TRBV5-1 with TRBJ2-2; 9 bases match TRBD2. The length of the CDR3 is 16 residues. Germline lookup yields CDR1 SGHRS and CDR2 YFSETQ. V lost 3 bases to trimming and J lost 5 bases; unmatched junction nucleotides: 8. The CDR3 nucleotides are TGCGCCAGCAGCTCGCTGACTAGCGGAAAAACCGGGGAGCTGTTTTTT. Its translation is CASSSLTSGKTGELFF.

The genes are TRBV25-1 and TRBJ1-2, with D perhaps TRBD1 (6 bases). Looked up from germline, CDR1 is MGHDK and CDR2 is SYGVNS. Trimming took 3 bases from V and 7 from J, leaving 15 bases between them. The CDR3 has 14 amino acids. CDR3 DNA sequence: TGTGCCAGCAGTGAGAAGGGAGGGGGGATTGGCTACACCTTC. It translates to CASSEKGGGIGYTF.